The 10 T cell receptor beta chains reported below all come from one sample, sequenced in a study of T cell repertoires and Cas9 in healthy adults. Profiled with immunoSEQ multiplex PCR; TCRdb holds only in-frame clones, not every one. The sample has around 23,000 clones, approximately 90% seen once. Sequences were obtained from CD4+ effector T cells (CD127+, CD25-, CD137-, CD154-) from PBMCs; culture status not recorded. The receptors were gathered from a human donor in good health.

About this clone itself: The junction differs from germline at one of its ends, possibly a read error. The chain is built from TRBV9 and TRBJ1-4, with TRBD1 matching 7 bases. The CDR3 is 15 residues long. Germline values: CDR1 SGDLS, CDR2 YYNGEE. DNA of the CDR3: TGTGCCAGCAGCGTACGACAGGGCGGGGGTGAAACACTGTTTTTT. Translating gives CASSVRQGGGETLFF.

This sequence joins TRBV6-6 and TRBJ2-7, with 7 bases aligning to TRBD1. Germline assignment: CDR1 MNHNY and CDR2 SVGAGI (reference sequence). This CDR3 spans 16 amino acids. V dropped 0 bases and J dropped 1; count of bases not matched to a gene: 6. CDR3 residues: CASSYSTTGKSYEQYF. The CDR3 DNA reads as TGTGCCAGCAGTTACTCGACGACAGGGAAATCCTACGAGCAGTACTTC.

J is TRBJ2-3 and V is TRBV11-2, with unresolved D. The CDR3 is 17 amino acids. The V gene lost 0 bases and the J gene lost 5 bases, with 18 bases spanning the gap. The V gene's germline CDR1 is SGHAT and CDR2 FQNNGV. CDR3 in amino acids: CASSLEVLQELGDTQYF. The CDR3 nucleotides are TGTGCCAGCAGCTTAGAGGTCCTCCAGGAACTCGGAGATACGCAGTATTTT.

The V call is TRBV7-2, the J call TRBJ2-3; D is perhaps TRBD2 (6 bases). Germline V gene lookup returns CDR1 SGHTA and CDR2 FQGNSA. The CDR3 is made up of 17 amino acids. Trimming removed 1 base at V and 5 bases at J, with 19 bases between. The CDR3 sequence: CASSLGGSGRSGDTQYF. The DNA of the CDR3 is TGTGCCAGCAGCTTAGGAGGGAGTGGGAGGAGTGGAGATACGCAGTATTTT.

V is TRBV7-8 and J is TRBJ2-1; 8 nucleotides match TRBD2. V was pared by 5 bases and J by 5 bases, with 17 bases of the junction left unmatched. The germline V gene has CDR1 SGHVS and CDR2 FQNEAQ. CDR3 size: 18 residues. The CDR3 sequence is CASSRRREVSNYHNEQFF. The CDR3 DNA is TGTGCCAGCAGCAGGCGGCGGGAGGTCTCCAACTACCACAATGAGCAGTTCTTC.

V and J are TRBV7-2 and TRBJ2-4; TRBD2 aligns across 8 bases. From germline, CDR1 is SGHTA and CDR2 FQGNSA. There are 18 residues in the CDR3. Trimming removed 1 base from V and 0 bases from J; junction bases left unmatched: 8. Here the CDR3 DNA reads TGTGCCAGCAGCTTAGGGCCGGGAGGGGCTATAGCCAAAAACATTCAGTACTTC. As protein: CASSLGPGGAIAKNIQYF.

The V gene is TRBV19, the J gene TRBJ1-2; no definite D call. V was trimmed by 3 bases and J by 2 bases, leaving 10 bases between them. CDR3 size: 14 residues. Germline values: CDR1 LNHDA, CDR2 SQIVND (reference sequence). As DNA, the CDR3 is TGTGCCAGTAGTATCGGGCCCAACAACTATGGCTACACCTTC. Its translation is CASSIGPNNYGYTF.

The chain couples TRBV6-5 to TRBJ1-1; no reliable D call. CDR3 length equals 14 residues. Germline-derived CDR1 and CDR2 are MNHEY and SVGAGI. V lost 0 bases and J lost 3, with 8 bases in between. DNA for the CDR3: TGTGCCAGCAGTTACTCGAACCGGGACACTGAAGCTTTCTTT. It yields the protein CASSYSNRDTEAFF.

The chain recombines TRBV11-2 with TRBJ2-1; 7 bases are a match to TRBD2. The CDR3 covers 13 residues. From germline, CDR1 is SGHAT and CDR2 FQNNGV. The ends lost 5 bases at V and 6 bases at J; junction bases unmatched: 4. CDR3 sequence reads: CASSGRGVNEQFF. The CDR3 nucleotides read TGTGCCAGCAGCGGCCGGGGGGTCAATGAGCAGTTCTTC.

In DNA form, the CDR3 reads TGTGCCAGCAGTCGACCCGGGGACGGAAACACCATATATTTT. Amino acid sequence: CASSRPGDGNTIYF. The chain joins TRBV6-5 to TRBJ1-3, with a weak D call TRBD1 (5 bases). Germline lookup yields CDR1 MNHEY and CDR2 SVGAGI. The V gene lost 5 bases and the J gene lost 4 bases, with 12 bases spanning the gap. The CDR3 is 14 residues long.